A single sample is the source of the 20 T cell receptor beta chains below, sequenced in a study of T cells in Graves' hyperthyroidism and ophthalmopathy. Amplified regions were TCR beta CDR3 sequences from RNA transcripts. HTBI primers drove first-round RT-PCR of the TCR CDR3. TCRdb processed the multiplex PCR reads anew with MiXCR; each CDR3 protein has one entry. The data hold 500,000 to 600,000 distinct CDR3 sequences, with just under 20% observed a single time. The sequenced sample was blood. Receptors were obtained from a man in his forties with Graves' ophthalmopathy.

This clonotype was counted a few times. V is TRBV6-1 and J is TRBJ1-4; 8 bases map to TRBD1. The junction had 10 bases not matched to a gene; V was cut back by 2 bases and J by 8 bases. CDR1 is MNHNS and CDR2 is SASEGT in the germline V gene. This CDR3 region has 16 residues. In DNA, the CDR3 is TGTGCCAGCAGTGAAAGTTCTTCAGGGGGCCGCGAAAAACTGTTTTTT. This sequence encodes CASSESSSGGREKLFF.

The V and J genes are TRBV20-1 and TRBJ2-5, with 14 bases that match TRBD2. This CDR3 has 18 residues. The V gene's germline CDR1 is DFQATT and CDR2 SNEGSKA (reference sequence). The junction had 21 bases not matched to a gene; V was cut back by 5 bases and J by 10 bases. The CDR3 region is CSARPGLAGVGDQRVQYF. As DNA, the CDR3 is TGCAGTGCTCGCCCGGGACTAGCGGGAGTTGGCGATCAACGAGTCCAGTACTTC.

This chain's CDR3 is CASAERLGNNEQFF. CDR3 coding DNA: TGCGCCAGCGCTGAGAGGCTCGGGAACAATGAGCAGTTCTTC. This chain links TRBV5-1 with TRBJ2-1, with D maybe TRBD2 (5 bases). This CDR3 region has 14 residues. Germline CDR1 reads SGHRS; CDR2 reads YFSETQ. V lost 7 bases, J lost 5 bases, and 16 bases lay in between.

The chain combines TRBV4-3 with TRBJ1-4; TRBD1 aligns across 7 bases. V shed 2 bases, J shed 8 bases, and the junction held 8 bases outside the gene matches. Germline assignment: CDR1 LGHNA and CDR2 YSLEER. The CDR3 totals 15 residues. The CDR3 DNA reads TGCGCCAGCAGCCAACATGACAGGGCAGGCGAAAAACTGTTTTTT. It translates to CASSQHDRAGEKLFF.

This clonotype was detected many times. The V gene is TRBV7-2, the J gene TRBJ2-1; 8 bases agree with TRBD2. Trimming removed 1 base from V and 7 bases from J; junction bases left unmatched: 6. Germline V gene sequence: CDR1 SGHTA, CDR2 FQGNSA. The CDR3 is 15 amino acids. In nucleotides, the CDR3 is TGTGCCAGCAGCTTAGGGGCCGGGGGGGAAAATGAGCAGTTCTTC. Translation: CASSLGAGGENEQFF. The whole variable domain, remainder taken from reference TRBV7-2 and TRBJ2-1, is GAGVSQSPSNKVTEKGKDVELRCDPISGHTALYWYRQSLGQGLEFLIYFQGNSAPDKSGLPSDRFSAERTGGSVSTLTIQRTQQEDSAVYLCASSLGAGGENEQFFGPGTRLTVL.

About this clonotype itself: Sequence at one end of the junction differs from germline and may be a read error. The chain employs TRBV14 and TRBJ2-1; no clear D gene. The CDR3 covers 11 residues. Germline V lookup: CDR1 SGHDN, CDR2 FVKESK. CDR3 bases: TGTGCCAGCAGCCAGTACAGTGAGCAGTTCTTC. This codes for CASSQYSEQFF.

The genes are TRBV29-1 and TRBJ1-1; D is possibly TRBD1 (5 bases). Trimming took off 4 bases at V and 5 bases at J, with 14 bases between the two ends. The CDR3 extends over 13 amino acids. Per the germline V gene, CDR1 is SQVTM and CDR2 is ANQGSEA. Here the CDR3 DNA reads TGCAGCGTTGTAACTTTGGGGGTGACTGAAGCTTTCTTT. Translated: CSVVTLGVTEAFF.

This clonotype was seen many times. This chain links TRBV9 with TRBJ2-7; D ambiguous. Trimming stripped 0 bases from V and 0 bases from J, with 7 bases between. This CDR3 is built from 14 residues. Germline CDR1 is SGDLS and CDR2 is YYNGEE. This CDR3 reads CASSVAEFSYEQYF. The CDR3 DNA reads TGTGCCAGCAGCGTAGCTGAGTTCTCCTACGAGCAGTACTTC.

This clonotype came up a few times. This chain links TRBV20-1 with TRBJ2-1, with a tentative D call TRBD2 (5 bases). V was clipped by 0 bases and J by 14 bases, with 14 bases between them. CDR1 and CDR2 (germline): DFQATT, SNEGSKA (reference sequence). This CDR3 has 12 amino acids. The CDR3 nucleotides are TGCAGTGCTAGAGACCCGAGGGCGGCGGAGTTCTTC. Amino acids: CSARDPRAAEFF.

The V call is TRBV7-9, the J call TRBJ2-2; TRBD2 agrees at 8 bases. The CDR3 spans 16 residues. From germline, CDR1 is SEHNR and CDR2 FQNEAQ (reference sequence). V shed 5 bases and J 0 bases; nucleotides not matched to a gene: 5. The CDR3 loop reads CASSPPGGSNTGELFF. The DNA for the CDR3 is TGTGCCAGCAGCCCCCCGGGAGGGTCGAACACCGGGGAGCTGTTTTTT.

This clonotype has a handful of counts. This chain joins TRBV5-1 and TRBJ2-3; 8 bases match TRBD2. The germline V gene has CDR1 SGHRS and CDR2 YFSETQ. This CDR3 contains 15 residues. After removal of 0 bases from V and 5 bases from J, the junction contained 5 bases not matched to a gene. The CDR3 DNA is TGCGCCAGCAGCTTGGCGAGCGGGAGAGGAGATACGCAGTATTTT. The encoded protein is CASSLASGRGDTQYF. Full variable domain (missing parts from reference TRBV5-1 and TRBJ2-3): KAGVTQTPRYLIKTRGQQVTLSCSPISGHRSVSWYQQTPGQGLQFLFEYFSETQRNKGNFPGRFSGRQFSNSRSEMNVSTLELGDSALYLCASSLASGRGDTQYFGPGTRLTVL.

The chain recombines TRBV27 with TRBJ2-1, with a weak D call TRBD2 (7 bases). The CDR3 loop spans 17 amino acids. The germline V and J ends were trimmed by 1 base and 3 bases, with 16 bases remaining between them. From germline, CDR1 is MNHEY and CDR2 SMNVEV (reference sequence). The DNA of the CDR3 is TGTGCCAGCAGTTTATGGGTCGGGGGCGGGAGCTACAATGAGCAGTTCTTC. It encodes CASSLWVGGGSYNEQFF.

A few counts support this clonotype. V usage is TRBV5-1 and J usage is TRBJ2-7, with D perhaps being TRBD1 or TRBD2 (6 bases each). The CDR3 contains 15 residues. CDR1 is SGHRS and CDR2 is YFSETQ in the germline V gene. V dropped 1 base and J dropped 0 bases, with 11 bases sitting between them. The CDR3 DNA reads TGCGCCAGCAGCTTGATTGGGGGGCCCTCCTACGAGCAGTACTTC. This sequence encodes CASSLIGGPSYEQYF.

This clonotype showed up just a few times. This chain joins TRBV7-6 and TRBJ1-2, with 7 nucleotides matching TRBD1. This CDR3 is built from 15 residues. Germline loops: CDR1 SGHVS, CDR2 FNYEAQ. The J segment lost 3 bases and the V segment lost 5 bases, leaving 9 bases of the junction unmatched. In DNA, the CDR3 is TGTGCCAGCAGCCCCCGGGGCGGGACAGACTATGGCTACACCTTC. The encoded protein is CASSPRGGTDYGYTF.

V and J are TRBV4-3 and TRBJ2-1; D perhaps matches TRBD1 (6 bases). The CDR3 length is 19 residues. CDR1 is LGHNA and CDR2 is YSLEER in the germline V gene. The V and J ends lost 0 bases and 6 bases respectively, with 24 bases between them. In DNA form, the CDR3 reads TGCGCCAGCAGCCAAGATGGGCCAGGGGATCTAGGCAACGGCAATGAGCAGTTCTTC. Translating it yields CASSQDGPGDLGNGNEQFF.

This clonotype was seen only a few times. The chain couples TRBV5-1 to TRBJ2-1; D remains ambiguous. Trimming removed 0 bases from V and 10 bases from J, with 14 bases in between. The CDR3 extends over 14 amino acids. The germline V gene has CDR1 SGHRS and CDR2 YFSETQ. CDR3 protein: CASSLGVDIVEQFF. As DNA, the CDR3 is TGCGCCAGCAGCTTGGGGGTAGATATCGTGGAGCAGTTCTTC.

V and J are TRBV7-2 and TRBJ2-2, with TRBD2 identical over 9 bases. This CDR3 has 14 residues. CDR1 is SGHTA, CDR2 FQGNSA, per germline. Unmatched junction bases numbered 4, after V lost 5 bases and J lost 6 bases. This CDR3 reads CASSPSGKSGELFF. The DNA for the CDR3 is TGTGCCAGCAGCCCTAGCGGGAAGTCCGGGGAGCTGTTTTTT.

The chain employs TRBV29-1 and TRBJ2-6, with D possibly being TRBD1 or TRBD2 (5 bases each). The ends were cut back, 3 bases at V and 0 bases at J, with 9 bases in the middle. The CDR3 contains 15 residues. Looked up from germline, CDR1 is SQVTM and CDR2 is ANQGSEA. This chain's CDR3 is CSVEGTVSGANVLTF. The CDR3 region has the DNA TGCAGCGTTGAGGGGACGGTCTCTGGGGCCAACGTCCTGACTTTC.

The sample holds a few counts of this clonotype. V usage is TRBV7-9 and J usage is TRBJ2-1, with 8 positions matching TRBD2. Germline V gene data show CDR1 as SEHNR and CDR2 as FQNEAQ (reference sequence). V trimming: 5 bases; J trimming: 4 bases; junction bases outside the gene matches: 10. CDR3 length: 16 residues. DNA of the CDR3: TGTGCCAGCAGCCCCCGAAGGACTAGCCGATACAATGAGCAGTTCTTC. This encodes CASSPRRTSRYNEQFF.

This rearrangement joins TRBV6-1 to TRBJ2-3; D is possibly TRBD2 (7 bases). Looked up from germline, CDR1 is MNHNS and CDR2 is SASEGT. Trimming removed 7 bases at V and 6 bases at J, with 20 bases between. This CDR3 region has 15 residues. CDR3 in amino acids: CASTRDIRGGDTQYF. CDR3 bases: TGTGCCAGCACGCGTGATATAAGGGGGGGGGATACGCAGTATTTT.